This TCR beta chain was obtained from a study of blood T cell repertoires in COVID-19. About the research overall: Collection of acute and convalescent COVID-19 samples took place in the United States, Italy and Spain. T cells, B-cell-depleted T cells, or PBMCs provided the cDNA or gDNA that served as material.

The repertoire was sequenced with immunoSEQ multiplex PCR; TCRdb's copy has only in-frame clones and lacks some. The sample has about 160,000 clones; about 82% are singletons. The germline CDR1 and CDR2 sequences are SGHVS and FNYEAQ. This CDR3 has 15 residues. Between the trimmed V and J ends, which lost 7 bases and 1 base, there was a span of 14 bases. The V and J genes are TRBV7-6 and TRBJ2-1, with D perhaps matching TRBD1 (6 bases). The source is a man aged 45-65 years with active or convalescent COVID-19. The specimen sequenced was peripheral blood. The CDR3 protein is CASTQGRMSYNEQFF. The CDR3 DNA reads as TGTGCCAGCACCCAGGGGCGCATGTCCTACAATGAGCAGTTCTTC.